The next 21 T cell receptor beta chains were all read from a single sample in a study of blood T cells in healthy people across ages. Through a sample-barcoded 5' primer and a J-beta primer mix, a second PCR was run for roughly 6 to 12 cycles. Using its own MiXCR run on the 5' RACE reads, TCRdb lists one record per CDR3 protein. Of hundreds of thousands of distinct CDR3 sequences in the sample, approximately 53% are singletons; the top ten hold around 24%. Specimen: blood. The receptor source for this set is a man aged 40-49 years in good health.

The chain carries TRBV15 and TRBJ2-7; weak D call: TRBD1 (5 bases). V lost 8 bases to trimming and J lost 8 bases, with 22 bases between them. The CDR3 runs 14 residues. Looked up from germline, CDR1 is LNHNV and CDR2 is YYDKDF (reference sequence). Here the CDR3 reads CATSLVGPGRKQYF. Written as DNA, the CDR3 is TGTGCCACCTCCCTGGTGGGGCCAGGAAGAAAGCAGTACTTC. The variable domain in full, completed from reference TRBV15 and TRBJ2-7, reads DAMVIQNPRYQVTQFGKPVTLSCSQTLNHNVMYWYQQKSSQAPKLLFHYYDKDFNNEADTPDNFQSRRPNTSFCFLDIRSPGLGDTAMYLCATSLVGPGRKQYFGPGTRLTVT.

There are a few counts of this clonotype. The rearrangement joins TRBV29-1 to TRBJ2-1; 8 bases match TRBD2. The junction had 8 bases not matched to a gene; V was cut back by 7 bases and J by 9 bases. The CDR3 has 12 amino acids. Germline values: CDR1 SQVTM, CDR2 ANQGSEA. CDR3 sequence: CSARTSRTEQFF. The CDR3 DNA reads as TGCAGCGCCCGGACTAGCCGGACTGAGCAGTTCTTC.

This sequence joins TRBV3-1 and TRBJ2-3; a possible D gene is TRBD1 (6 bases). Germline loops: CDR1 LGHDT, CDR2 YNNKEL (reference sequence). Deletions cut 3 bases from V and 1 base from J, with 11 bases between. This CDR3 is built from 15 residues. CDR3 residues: CASSHLRTGTDTQYF. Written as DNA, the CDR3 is TGTGCCAGCAGCCACCTACGGACAGGCACAGATACGCAGTATTTT.

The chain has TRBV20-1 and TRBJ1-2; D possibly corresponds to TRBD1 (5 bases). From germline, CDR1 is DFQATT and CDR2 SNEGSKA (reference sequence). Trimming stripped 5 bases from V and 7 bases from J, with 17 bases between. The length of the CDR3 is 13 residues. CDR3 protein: CSASHRGFPGYTF. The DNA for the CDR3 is TGCAGTGCTTCCCATCGGGGCTTCCCTGGCTACACCTTC.

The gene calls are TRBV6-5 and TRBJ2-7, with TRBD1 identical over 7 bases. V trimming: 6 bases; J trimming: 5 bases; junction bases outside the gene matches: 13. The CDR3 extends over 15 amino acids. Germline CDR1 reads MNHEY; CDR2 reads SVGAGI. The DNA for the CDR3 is TGTGCCAGCAGATACAGGGGCTCTTATGCGGACGAGCAGTACTTC. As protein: CASRYRGSYADEQYF.

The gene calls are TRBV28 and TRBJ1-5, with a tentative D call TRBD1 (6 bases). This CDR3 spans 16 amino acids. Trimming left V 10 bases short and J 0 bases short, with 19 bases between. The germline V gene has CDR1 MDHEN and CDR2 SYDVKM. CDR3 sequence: CATQRDTVLSNQPQHF. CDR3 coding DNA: TGTGCCACTCAACGGGACACGGTCCTTAGCAATCAGCCCCAGCATTTT.

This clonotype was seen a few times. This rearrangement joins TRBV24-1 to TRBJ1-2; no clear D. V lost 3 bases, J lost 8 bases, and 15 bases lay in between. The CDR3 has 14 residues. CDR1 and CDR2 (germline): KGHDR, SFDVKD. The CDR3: CATSDPGPDRGYTF. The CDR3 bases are TGTGCCACCAGTGATCCCGGACCCGATAGGGGCTACACCTTC.

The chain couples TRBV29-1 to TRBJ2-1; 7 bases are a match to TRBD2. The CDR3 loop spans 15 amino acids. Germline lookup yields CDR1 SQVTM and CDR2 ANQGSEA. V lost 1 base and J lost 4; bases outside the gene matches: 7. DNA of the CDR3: TGCAGCGTTGAAGGAGGGACTATAGAGTACAATGAGCAGTTCTTC. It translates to CSVEGGTIEYNEQFF.

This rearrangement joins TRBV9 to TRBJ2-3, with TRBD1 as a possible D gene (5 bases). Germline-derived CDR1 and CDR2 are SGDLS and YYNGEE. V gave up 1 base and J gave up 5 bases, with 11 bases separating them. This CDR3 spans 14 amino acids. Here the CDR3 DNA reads TGTGCCAGCAGCGTACGTAGGGGCGGAGATACGCAGTATTTT. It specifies CASSVRRGGDTQYF.

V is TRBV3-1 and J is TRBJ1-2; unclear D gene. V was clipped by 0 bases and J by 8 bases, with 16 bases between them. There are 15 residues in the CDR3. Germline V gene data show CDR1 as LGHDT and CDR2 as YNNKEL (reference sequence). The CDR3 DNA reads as TGTGCCAGCAGCCAAGATCCTCGGGCCTCCACGGGCTACACCTTC. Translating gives CASSQDPRASTGYTF.

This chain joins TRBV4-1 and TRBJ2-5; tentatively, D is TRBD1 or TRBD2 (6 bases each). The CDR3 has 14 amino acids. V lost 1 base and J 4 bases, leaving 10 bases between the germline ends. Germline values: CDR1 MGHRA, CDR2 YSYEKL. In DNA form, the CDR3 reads TGCGCCAGCAGCCAAGTTGGGGGGCGAGAGACCCAGTACTTC. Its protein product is CASSQVGGRETQYF.

The CDR3, as DNA: TGTGCCAGCACCCCGGGACAGGGGGGCGATACGCAGTATTTT. Translation gives CASTPGQGGDTQYF. This chain joins TRBV12-3 or TRBV12-4 and TRBJ2-3, with 11 bases matching TRBD1. The CDR3 covers 14 residues. V dropped 7 bases and J dropped 6; count of bases not matched to a gene: 6.

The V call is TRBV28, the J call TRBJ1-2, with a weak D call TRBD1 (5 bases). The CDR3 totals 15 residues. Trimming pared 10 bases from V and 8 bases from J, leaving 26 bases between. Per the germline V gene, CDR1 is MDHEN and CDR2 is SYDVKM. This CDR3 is CAIRSMQGGTYGYTF. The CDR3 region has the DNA TGTGCCATCAGATCTATGCAGGGTGGAACTTACGGCTACACCTTC.

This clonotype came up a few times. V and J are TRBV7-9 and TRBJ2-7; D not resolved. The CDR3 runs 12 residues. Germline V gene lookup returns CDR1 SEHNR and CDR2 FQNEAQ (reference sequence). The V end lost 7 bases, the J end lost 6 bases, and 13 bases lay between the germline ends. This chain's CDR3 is CASNPPSGEQYF. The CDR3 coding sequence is TGTGCCAGCAACCCCCCATCGGGCGAGCAGTACTTC.

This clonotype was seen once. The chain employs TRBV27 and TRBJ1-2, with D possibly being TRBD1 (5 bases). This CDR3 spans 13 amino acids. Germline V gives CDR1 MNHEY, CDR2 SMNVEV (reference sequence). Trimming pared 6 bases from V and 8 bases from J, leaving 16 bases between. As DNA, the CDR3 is TGTGCCAGCAGCGACAGCCCTCTGAGGGGCTACACCTTC. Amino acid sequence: CASSDSPLRGYTF.

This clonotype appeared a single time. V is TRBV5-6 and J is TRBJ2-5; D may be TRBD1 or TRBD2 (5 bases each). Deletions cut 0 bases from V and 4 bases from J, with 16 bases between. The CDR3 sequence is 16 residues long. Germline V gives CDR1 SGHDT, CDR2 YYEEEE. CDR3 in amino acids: CASSLVERGRGETQYF. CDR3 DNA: TGTGCCAGCAGCTTGGTCGAGAGGGGTAGAGGAGAGACCCAGTACTTC.

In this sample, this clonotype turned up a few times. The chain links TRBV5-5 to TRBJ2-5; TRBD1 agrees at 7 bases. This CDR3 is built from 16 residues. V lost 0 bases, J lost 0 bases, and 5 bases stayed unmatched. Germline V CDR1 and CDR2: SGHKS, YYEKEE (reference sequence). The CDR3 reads CASSLEHRGYQETQYF. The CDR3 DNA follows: TGTGCCAGCAGCTTGGAGCACAGGGGTTACCAAGAGACCCAGTACTTC.

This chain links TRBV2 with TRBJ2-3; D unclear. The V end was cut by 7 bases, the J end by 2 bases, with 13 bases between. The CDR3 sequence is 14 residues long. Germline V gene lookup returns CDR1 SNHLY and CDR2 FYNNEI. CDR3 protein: CASMRPVNTDTQYF. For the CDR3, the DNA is TGTGCCAGCATGCGTCCGGTTAACACAGATACGCAGTATTTT. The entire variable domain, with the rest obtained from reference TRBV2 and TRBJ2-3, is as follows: EPEVTQTPSHQVTQMGQEVILRCVPISNHLYFYWYRQILGQKVEFLVSFYNNEISEKSEIFDDQFSVERPDGSNFTLKIRSTKLEDSAMYFCASMRPVNTDTQYFGPGTRLTVL.

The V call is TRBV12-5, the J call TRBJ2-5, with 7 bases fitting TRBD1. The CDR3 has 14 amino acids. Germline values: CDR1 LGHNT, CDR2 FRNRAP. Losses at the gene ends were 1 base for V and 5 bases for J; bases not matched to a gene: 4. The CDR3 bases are TGTGCTAGTGGTTTGGCGACAGGGATGGAGACCCAGTACTTC. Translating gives CASGLATGMETQYF.

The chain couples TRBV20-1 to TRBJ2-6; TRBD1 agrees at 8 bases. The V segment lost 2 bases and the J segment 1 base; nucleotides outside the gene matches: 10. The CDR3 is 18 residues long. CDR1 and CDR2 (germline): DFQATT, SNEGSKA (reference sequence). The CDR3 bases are TGCAGTGCTAGACCTAGGACAGGGCTACCTTCTGGGGCCAACGTCCTGACTTTC. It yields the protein CSARPRTGLPSGANVLTF.

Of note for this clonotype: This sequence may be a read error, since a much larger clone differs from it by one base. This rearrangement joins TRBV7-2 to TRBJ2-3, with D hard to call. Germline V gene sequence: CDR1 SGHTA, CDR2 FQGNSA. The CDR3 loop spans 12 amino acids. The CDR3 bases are TGTGCCAGCAGCTTAACCACAGATACGCGGTATTTT. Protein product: CASSLTTDTRYF.